This passage covers 28 T cell receptor beta chains from one sample sequenced in a study of blood T cell repertoires in COVID-19. The data were produced by immunoSEQ multiplex PCR, yet TCRdb's version contains in-frame clones alone and is incomplete. The sample includes tens of thousands of clones, 80% to 90% of them seen just once. The sequenced material came from peripheral blood. The receptors were gathered from a man between 60 and 70 years old with acute or convalescent COVID-19.

About this clone: An end of the junction does not agree with germline; a read error may underlie this. This rearrangement joins TRBV6-4 to TRBJ2-3; 8 nucleotides match TRBD1. This CDR3 is 15 amino acids long. In germline, CDR1 is MRHNA, CDR2 SNTAGT. The CDR3 spells CASSHRDRSRDAQYF. DNA of the CDR3: TGTGCCAGCAGTCATCGGGACAGGTCAAGAGATGCGCAGTATTTT.

This chain uses TRBV11-3 with TRBJ2-3, with 7 bases aligning to TRBD2. Germline lookup yields CDR1 SGHNT and CDR2 YENEEA. The CDR3 consists of 15 residues. The V gene end was trimmed by 0 bases and the J gene end by 6 bases; junction bases not matched to a gene: 6. The CDR3 region is CASSLDSGTTDTQYF. CDR3 sequence (DNA): TGTGCCAGCAGCTTAGACTCCGGGACTACGGATACGCAGTATTTT.

This chain uses TRBV7-9 with TRBJ1-1; 8 bases map to TRBD1. Germline values: CDR1 SEHNR, CDR2 FQNEAQ (reference sequence). CDR3 size: 17 residues. V shed 3 bases, J shed 5 bases, and the junction held 14 bases outside the gene matches. CDR3 bases: TGTGCCAGCAGCTTCAGGACAGGGCCTCAGGGGGGAACTGAAGCTTTCTTT. As protein: CASSFRTGPQGGTEAFF.

The chain is built from TRBV12-3 or TRBV12-4 and TRBJ2-1; 7 bases map to TRBD2. The CDR3 has 13 amino acids. Trimming removed 5 bases from V and 8 bases from J; junction bases left unmatched: 6. DNA for the CDR3: TGTGCCAGCAGTCGGGGGGACTATCATGAGCAGTTCTTC. It codes for CASSRGDYHEQFF.

The CDR3 DNA reads TGCAGCGTTGAAGATCAGGACAGGTTCGGGTCTTCCTACACCTTC. Its translation is CSVEDQDRFGSSYTF. J is TRBJ1-2 and V is TRBV29-1, with 7 nucleotides matching TRBD1. The CDR3 extends over 15 amino acids. V lost 0 bases to trimming and J lost 10 bases; unmatched junction nucleotides: 14. CDR1 SQVTM and CDR2 ANQGSEA come from the germline V gene.

The V gene is TRBV27, the J gene TRBJ1-1; D is ambiguous. Germline values: CDR1 MNHEY, CDR2 SMNVEV (reference sequence). V was trimmed by 4 bases and J by 2 bases, leaving 20 bases between them. CDR3 size: 17 residues. Written as DNA, the CDR3 is TGTGCCAGCAGTTATATAGGGAGAGTCGGCAGAAACACTGAAGCTTTCTTT. Amino acids: CASSYIGRVGRNTEAFF.

The V and J genes are TRBV6-5 and TRBJ2-7; D is unresolved. Looked up from germline, CDR1 is MNHEY and CDR2 is SVGAGI. V was pared by 6 bases and J by 7 bases, with 22 bases between. CDR3 size: 15 residues. The CDR3 protein is CASRGKVASPTEQYF. As DNA, the CDR3 is TGTGCCAGCAGGGGCAAGGTCGCTTCTCCTACGGAGCAGTACTTC.

The chain has TRBV30 and TRBJ1-1; the match to TRBD1 covers 10 bases. Germline CDR1 reads GTSNPN; CDR2 reads SVGIG (reference sequence). With 0 bases clipped from V and 7 bases from J, the junction kept 14 bases outside the gene matches. This CDR3 is 17 amino acids long. CDR3 DNA sequence: TGTGCCTGGAGTGTACCCCCAGGGGGACAGGGGCCCCGTGAAGCTTTCTTT. This codes for CAWSVPPGGQGPREAFF.

The genes are TRBV3-1 (or the pseudogene TRBV3-2) and TRBJ2-2, with 12 bases aligning to TRBD2. Germline V gene lookup returns CDR1 LGHDT and CDR2 YNNKEL (reference sequence). The CDR3 loop spans 16 amino acids. The V segment lost 6 bases and the J segment 4 bases; nucleotides outside the gene matches: 6. CDR3: CASSILAGGITGELFF. Written as DNA, the CDR3 is TGTGCCAGCAGTATACTAGCGGGGGGCATCACCGGGGAGCTGTTTTTT.

V usage is TRBV24-1 and J usage is TRBJ2-3; D unclear. Looked up from germline, CDR1 is KGHDR and CDR2 is SFDVKD. Trimming pared 2 bases from V and 4 bases from J, leaving 15 bases between. This CDR3 is 16 amino acids long. CDR3: CATSDSRSLRSDTQYF. CDR3 nucleotides: TGTGCCACCAGTGATTCCAGATCCCTCCGATCAGATACGCAGTATTTT.

This chain joins TRBV9 and TRBJ2-1, with a weak D call TRBD2 (5 bases). The germline V and J ends were trimmed by 7 bases and 9 bases, with 8 bases remaining between them. The germline CDR1 and CDR2 sequences are SGDLS and YYNGEE. The CDR3 has 10 amino acids. The CDR3 nucleotides are TGTGCCAGCGCGGGTAGTGAGCAGTTCTTC. Its translation: CASAGSEQFF.

Comments on this clone: Other DNA sequences in the sample encode the same CDR3. This chain links TRBV9 with TRBJ1-5; 8 nucleotides line up with TRBD1. The germline V gene has CDR1 SGDLS and CDR2 YYNGEE. V shed 3 bases, J shed 4 bases, and the junction held 3 bases outside the gene matches. The CDR3 contains 14 residues. The CDR3 DNA follows: TGTGCCAGCAGCGCTACAGGGGGTAATCAGCCCCAGCATTTT. It codes for CASSATGGNQPQHF.

This chain uses TRBV29-1 with TRBJ1-3, with a weak D call TRBD1 (5 bases). Germline CDR1 is SQVTM and CDR2 is ANQGSEA. Trimming left V 4 bases short and J 8 bases short, with 18 bases between. This CDR3 is built from 14 residues. The CDR3 sequence: CSVAVSTGRHTIYF. The CDR3 DNA sequence: TGCAGCGTTGCTGTGAGTACAGGTCGGCACACCATATATTTT.

V is TRBV7-2 and J is TRBJ1-2; D is uncertain. This CDR3 is 15 amino acids long. V dropped 1 base and J dropped 12 bases, with 21 bases sitting between them. Per germline, CDR1 SGHTA and CDR2 FQGNSA. The CDR3 DNA follows: TGTGCCAGCAGCTTAGTTTTTTTGGTAGAGGGTACCCACACCTTC. This encodes CASSLVFLVEGTHTF.

The rearrangement links TRBV19 to TRBJ1-2; 9 nucleotides align to TRBD1. This CDR3 has 15 amino acids. The germline V gene has CDR1 LNHDA and CDR2 SQIVND (reference sequence). The V gene end was trimmed by 5 bases and the J gene end by 3 bases; junction bases not matched to a gene: 7. CDR3 nucleotides: TGTGCCAGTAGTCCTACAGGGGGCGGCGACTATGGCTACACCTTC. Translating gives CASSPTGGGDYGYTF.

V gene TRBV6-2 or TRBV6-3 combines with J gene TRBJ1-1, with D hard to call. V shed 0 bases and J shed 3 bases, with 8 bases lying between them. CDR3 size: 14 residues. Germline V gene data show CDR1 as MNHEY and CDR2 as SVGEGT. The CDR3, as DNA: TGTGCCAGCAGTTACTCGACACGCTACACTGAAGCTTTCTTT. Amino acids: CASSYSTRYTEAFF.

The rearrangement links TRBV5-6 to TRBJ1-1; D might be TRBD1 (6 bases). V shed 0 bases and J shed 1 base, with 10 bases lying between them. Germline values: CDR1 SGHDT, CDR2 YYEEEE. This CDR3 region has 15 residues. The CDR3 spells CASSLADRPNTEAFF. In DNA form, the CDR3 reads TGTGCCAGCAGCTTGGCCGACAGGCCGAACACTGAAGCTTTCTTT.

J is TRBJ1-6 and V is TRBV5-1; no definite D call. V was cut by 4 bases and J by 1 base, with 9 bases left in between. The CDR3 runs to 15 residues. The germline V gene encodes CDR1 SGHRS and CDR2 YFSETQ. The DNA of the CDR3 is TGCGCCAGCAGCCGGGATGCATCCTATAATTCACCCCTCCACTTT. It encodes CASSRDASYNSPLHF.

The V gene is TRBV18, the J gene TRBJ2-6; no clear D gene. The germline CDR1 and CDR2 sequences are KGHSH and LQKENI. The germline V and J ends were trimmed by 6 bases and 1 base, with 10 bases remaining between them. CDR3 length equals 15 residues. The CDR3, as DNA: TGTGCCAGCTCTGAACTCCCTTCTGGGGCCAACGTCCTGACTTTC. This codes for CASSELPSGANVLTF.

This clone was counted a few times. This chain links TRBV9 with TRBJ2-3; 9 positions match TRBD2. This CDR3 spans 15 amino acids. Germline CDR1 and CDR2: SGDLS and YYNGEE. V was clipped by 4 bases and J by 4 bases; unmatched bases: 7. CDR3 coding DNA: TGTGCCAGCAGCATACTAGCGGGTGGGTCAGATACGCAGTATTTT. Its protein product is CASSILAGGSDTQYF.

This chain uses TRBV7-8 with TRBJ2-5; possibly TRBD1 for D (6 bases). This CDR3 spans 13 amino acids. Looked up from germline, CDR1 is SGHVS and CDR2 is FQNEAQ. The V gene lost 4 bases and the J gene lost 2 bases, with 8 bases spanning the gap. The CDR3 is CASSSGQQETQYF. The CDR3 coding sequence is TGTGCCAGCAGCTCAGGACAGCAAGAGACCCAGTACTTC.

This clone has just one count. The V and J genes are TRBV30 and TRBJ1-5, with D possibly being TRBD1 (6 bases). V lost 5 bases to trimming and J lost 3 bases, with 11 bases between them. The CDR3 length is 13 residues. CDR1 and CDR2 from the germline V gene are GTSNPN and SVGIG (reference sequence). CDR3 bases: TGTGCCTGGGCGGACAGTTACAATCAGCCCCAGCATTTT. It translates to CAWADSYNQPQHF.

The rearrangement joins TRBV10-3 to TRBJ2-7; D remains ambiguous. CDR1 is ENHRY, CDR2 SYGVKD, per germline. This CDR3 spans 16 amino acids. V was clipped by 0 bases and J by 3 bases, with 15 bases between them. CDR3 loop: CAISESDWSALYEQYF. The CDR3 DNA follows: TGTGCCATCAGTGAGTCCGACTGGAGCGCGCTCTACGAGCAGTACTTC.

This clone has only one observation. This chain uses TRBV2 with TRBJ2-7, with 12 bases identical to TRBD2. V was clipped by 2 bases and J by 3 bases; unmatched bases: 11. Per germline, CDR1 SNHLY and CDR2 FYNNEI. This CDR3 region has 18 residues. The CDR3 bases are TGTGCCAGCAGTGAACTAGCGGGGGGGCCCCCCTCGAACTACGAGCAGTACTTC. Residues: CASSELAGGPPSNYEQYF.

This clone has a single count. This chain uses TRBV15 with TRBJ1-1, with D maybe TRBD1 (5 bases). Trimming removed 1 base from V and 0 bases from J, with 15 bases in between. Germline-derived CDR1 and CDR2 are LNHNV and YYDKDF (reference sequence). This CDR3 region has 17 residues. The DNA of the CDR3 is TGTGCCACCAGCAGAGTACGGGGGAATATACTGAACACTGAAGCTTTCTTT. Translated, it gives CATSRVRGNILNTEAFF.

The J gene is TRBJ2-7, the V gene TRBV30; no firm D call. Germline V gives CDR1 GTSNPN, CDR2 SVGIG (reference sequence). CDR3 size: 12 residues. The V gene lost 0 bases and the J gene lost 3 bases, with 6 bases spanning the gap. CDR3 DNA sequence: TGTGCCTGGAGTGTACACAGCTACGAGCAGTACTTC. Translating gives CAWSVHSYEQYF.

This CDR3 is CSVDPGTDKQETQYF. CDR3 DNA: TGCAGCGTTGACCCCGGGACAGACAAACAAGAGACCCAGTACTTC. The chain employs TRBV29-1 and TRBJ2-5; the match to TRBD1 covers 7 bases. J was trimmed by 2 bases and V by 3 bases; bases with no gene match: 9. From germline, CDR1 is SQVTM and CDR2 ANQGSEA. The CDR3 totals 15 residues.

The chain couples TRBV3-1 (or the pseudogene TRBV3-2) to TRBJ1-3; D remains ambiguous. V was pared by 0 bases and J by 5 bases, with 8 bases between. Per the germline V gene, CDR1 is LGHDT and CDR2 is YNNKEL (reference sequence). The CDR3 is 14 residues long. The CDR3 sequence is CASSQDELRNTIYF. In DNA form, the CDR3 reads TGTGCCAGCAGCCAAGATGAGCTTAGAAACACCATATATTTT.